This TCR beta chain was sequenced for a study of T cell changes during pregnancy in multiple sclerosis (dated by TCRdb to between 2019 and 2020). With respect to the entire study: Changes in the T cell repertoire over the course of pregnancy were examined in this study in women with multiple sclerosis.

Libraries were made using the immunoSEQ multiplex PCR assay. Held by TCRdb, this immuneACCESS table contains in-frame sequences only and omits some clones. Under half of the omission traces to an unresolved V gene where checked; the cause of the rest is unknown. Counted in this sample were fewer than 80,000 clones; 89% of them appeared once. Over 0.8% of the sample rests with the top ten. V sheds 4 bases and J sheds 9 bases, leaving 16 bases between their ends. CDR1 and CDR2 are read off the germline V gene as SGHVS and FQNEAQ. From cysteine to phenylalanine, the CDR3 is 15 amino acids long. Left in the record is the CDR3 DNA by itself, 45 bases read in frame from the first base. For this clone: Its binding antigen is unknown. The sample holds no much larger clone one base away, and base qualities are not on file.

The clonotype comes from a female donor in good health, enrolled as a control in a pregnancy study. This specimen was peripheral blood, taken in the first trimester of pregnancy. The rearrangement combines TRBV7-8 with TRBJ1-6; D gene: possibly TRBD1, on 5 matching bases. The DNA sequence reads TGTGCCAGCAGCTCGATCCGGGGGGAAGGTTCACCCCTCCACTTT. The translation is CASSSIRGEGSPLHF.